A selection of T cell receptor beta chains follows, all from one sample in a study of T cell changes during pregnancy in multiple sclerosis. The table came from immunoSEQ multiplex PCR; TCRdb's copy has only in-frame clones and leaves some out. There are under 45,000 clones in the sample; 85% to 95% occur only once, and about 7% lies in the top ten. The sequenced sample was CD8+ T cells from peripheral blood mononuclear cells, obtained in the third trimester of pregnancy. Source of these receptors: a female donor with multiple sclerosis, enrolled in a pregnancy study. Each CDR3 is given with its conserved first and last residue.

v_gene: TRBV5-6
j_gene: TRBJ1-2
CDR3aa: CASSYIDGYTF

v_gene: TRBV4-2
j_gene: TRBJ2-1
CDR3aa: CASSQRTSGDYNEQFF

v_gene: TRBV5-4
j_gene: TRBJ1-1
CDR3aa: CASSLPGQLNTEAFF

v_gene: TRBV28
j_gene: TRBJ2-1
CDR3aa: CASLRGSNEQFF

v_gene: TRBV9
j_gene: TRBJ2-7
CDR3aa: CASSVAGTAYEQYF

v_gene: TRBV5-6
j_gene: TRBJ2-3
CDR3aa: CASSLIGLTDTQYF

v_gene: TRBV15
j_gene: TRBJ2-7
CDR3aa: CATSRAAGASYEQYF

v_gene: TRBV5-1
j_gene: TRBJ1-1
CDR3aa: CASSLRSGNTEAFF

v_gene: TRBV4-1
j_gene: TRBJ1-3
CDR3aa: CASSQESLGGLYGNTIYF

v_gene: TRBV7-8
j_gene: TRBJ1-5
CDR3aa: CASSLAGQGTQPQHF

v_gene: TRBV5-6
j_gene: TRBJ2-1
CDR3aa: CASSFGGVGLGGQFF

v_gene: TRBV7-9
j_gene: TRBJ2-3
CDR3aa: CASEREGTDTQYF

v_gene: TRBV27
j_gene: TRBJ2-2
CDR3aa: CASSLTGGHTGELFF

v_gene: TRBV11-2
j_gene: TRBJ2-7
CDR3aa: CASNRDRGAEQYF

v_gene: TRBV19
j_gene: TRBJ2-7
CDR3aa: CASSPGLALYEQYF

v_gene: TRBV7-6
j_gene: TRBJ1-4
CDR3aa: CASSLAAGTREKLFF

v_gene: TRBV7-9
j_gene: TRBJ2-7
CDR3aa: CASTNTFSYEQYF

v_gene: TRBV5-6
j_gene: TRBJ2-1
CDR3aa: CASSILEAEQFF

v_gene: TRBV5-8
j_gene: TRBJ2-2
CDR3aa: CASRVLRGDTGELFF

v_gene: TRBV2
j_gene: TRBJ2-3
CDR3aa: CASRGTSGGADTQYF

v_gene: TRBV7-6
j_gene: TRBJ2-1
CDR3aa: CASRNLDSEQFF

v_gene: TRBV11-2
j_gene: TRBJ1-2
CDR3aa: CASSLVTGGQDGYTF

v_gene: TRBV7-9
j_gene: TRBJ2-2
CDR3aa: CASSLPRDRATGELFF

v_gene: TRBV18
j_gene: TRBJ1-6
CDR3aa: CASSPSDRIYNSPLHF

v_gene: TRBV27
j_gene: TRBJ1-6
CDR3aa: CASSLGPGTGRSPLHF

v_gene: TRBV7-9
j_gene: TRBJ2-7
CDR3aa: CASSSTGGRASYEQYF

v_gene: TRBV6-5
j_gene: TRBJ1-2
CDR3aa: CASGQGTNYGYTF

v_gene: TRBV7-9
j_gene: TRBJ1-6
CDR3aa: CASSLGKAALHF

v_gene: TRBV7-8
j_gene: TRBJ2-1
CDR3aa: CASSLGTAGPQFF

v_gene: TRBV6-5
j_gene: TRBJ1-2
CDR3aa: CASSYISTGDYGYTF

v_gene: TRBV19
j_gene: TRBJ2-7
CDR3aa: CASSIGYRSYEQYF

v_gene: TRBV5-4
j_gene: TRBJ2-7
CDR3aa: CASSLDRSYEQYF

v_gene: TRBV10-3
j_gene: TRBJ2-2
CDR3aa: CATEGTSGNTGELFF

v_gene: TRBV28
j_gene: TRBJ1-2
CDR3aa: CASSSETGNYGYTF

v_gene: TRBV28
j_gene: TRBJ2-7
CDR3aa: CASRTGQGSLEQYF

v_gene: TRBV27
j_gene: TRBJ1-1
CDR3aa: CASSGTAGGTEAFF

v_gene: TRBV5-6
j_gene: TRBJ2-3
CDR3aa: CASSLERGLGTDTQYF

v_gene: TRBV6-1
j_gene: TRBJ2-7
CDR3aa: CASSEVGQGAYEQYF

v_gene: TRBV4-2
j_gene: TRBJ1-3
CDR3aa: CASSQESGGADTIYF

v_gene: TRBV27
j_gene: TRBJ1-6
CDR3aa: CASSSLAGSDNSPLHF

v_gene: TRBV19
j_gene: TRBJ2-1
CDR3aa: CASSTRDYQSWNEQFF